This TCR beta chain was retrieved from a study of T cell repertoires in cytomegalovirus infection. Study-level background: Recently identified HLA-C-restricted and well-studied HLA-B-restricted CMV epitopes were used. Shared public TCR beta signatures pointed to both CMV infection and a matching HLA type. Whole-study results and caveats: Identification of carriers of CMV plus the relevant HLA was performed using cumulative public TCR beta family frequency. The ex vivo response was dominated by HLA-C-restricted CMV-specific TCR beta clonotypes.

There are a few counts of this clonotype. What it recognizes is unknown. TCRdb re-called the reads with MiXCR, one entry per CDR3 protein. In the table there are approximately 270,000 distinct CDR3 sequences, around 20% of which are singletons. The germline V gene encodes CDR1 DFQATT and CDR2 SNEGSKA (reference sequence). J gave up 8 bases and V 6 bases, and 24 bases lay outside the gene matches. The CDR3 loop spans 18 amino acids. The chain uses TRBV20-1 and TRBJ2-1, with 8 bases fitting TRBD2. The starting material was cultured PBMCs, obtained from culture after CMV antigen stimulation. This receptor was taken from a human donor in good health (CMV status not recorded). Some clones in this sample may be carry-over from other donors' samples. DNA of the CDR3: TGCAGTGCAAGATCCGTTTCGGGCGCGGGAGGCCTCAATGATGAGCAGTTCTTC. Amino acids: CSARSVSGAGGLNDEQFF.